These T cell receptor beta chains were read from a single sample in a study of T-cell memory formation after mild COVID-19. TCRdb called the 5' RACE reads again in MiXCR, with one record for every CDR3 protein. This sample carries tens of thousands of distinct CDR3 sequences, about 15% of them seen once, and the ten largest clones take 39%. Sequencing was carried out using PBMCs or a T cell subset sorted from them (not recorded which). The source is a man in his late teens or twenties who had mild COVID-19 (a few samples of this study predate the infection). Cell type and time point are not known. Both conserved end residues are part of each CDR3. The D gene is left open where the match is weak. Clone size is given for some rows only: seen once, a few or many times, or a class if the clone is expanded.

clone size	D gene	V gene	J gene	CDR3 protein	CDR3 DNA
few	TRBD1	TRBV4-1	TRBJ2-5	CASSQEGQGRETQYF	TGCGCCAGCAGCCAAGAGGGACAGGGGAGAGAGACCCAGTACTTC
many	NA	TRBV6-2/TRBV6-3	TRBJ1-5	CASSHGDSSGQPQHF	TGTGCCAGCAGCCACGGGGACTCTTCGGGGCAGCCCCAGCATTTT
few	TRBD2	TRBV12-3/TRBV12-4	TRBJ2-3	CASTPGGARTDTQYF	TGTGCCAGCACCCCCGGGGGGGCCCGCACAGATACGCAGTATTTT
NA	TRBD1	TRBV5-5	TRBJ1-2	CASSAGPQGVGGYTF	TGTGCCAGCAGCGCGGGCCCACAGGGGGTCGGAGGCTACACCTTC
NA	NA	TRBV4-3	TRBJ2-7	CASSQEVRTYEQYF	TGCGCCAGCAGCCAAGAGGTCAGGACCTACGAGCAGTACTTC
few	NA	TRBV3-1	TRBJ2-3	CASSAEADTQYF	TGTGCCAGCAGCGCCGAGGCAGATACGCAGTATTTT
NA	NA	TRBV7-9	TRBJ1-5	CASSLASSGRNQPQHF	TGTGCCAGCAGCTTAGCGTCGAGCGGGCGCAATCAGCCCCAGCATTTT
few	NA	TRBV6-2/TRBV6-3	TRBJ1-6	CASSYLEVPDSPLHF	TGTGCCAGCAGTTACTTAGAGGTGCCCGATTCACCCCTCCACTTT
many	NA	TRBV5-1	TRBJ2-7	CASSLAGQRPYEQYF	TGCGCCAGCAGCTTGGCTGGACAGCGGCCCTACGAGCAGTACTTC
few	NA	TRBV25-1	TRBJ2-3	CASSIRGSTDTQYF	TGTGCCAGCAGTATCAGAGGAAGCACAGATACGCAGTATTTT
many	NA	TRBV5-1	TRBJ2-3	CASSLVEGGSDTQYF	TGCGCCAGCAGCCTCGTCGAGGGAGGTTCGGATACGCAGTATTTT
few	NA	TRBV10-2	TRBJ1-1	CASSPGINTEAFF	TGCGCCAGCTCCCCTGGGATAAACACTGAAGCTTTCTTT
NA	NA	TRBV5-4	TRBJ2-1	CASNQGSYNEQFF	TGTGCCAGCAACCAGGGATCCTACAATGAGCAGTTCTTC
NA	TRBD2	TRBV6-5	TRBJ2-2	CASGGGVNTGELFF	TGTGCCAGCGGCGGGGGGGTGAACACCGGGGAGCTGTTTTTT
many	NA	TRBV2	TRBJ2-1	CASSGPYNEQFF	TGTGCCAGCAGTGGACCCTACAATGAGCAGTTCTTC
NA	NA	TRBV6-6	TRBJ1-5	CASSYLSGRPQHF	TGTGCCAGCAGTTACCTTTCAGGTCGGCCCCAGCATTTT
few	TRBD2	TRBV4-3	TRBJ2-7	CASGGLGTTSYEQYF	TGCGCCAGCGGCGGGCTGGGGACTACCTCCTACGAGCAGTACTTC
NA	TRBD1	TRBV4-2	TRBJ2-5	CASSQDGQGEETQYF	TGTGCCAGCAGCCAAGACGGACAGGGGGAAGAGACCCAGTACTTC
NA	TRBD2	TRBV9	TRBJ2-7	CASSVVAGGAYEQYF	TGTGCCAGCAGCGTAGTTGCGGGGGGAGCCTACGAGCAGTACTTC
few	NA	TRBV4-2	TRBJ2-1	CASSNGGNEQFF	TGTGCCAGCAGCAACGGGGGTAATGAGCAGTTCTTC
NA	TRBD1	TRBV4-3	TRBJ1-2	CASSHTRGEGYGYTF	TGCGCCAGCAGCCACACCAGGGGGGAGGGCTATGGCTACACCTTC
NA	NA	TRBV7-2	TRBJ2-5	CASSLVGGTQYF	TGTGCCAGCAGCTTAGTAGGAGGGACCCAGTACTTC
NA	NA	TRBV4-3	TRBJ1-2	CASSRGLYSNYGYTF	TGCGCCAGCAGCCGAGGCCTCTACTCTAACTATGGCTACACCTTC
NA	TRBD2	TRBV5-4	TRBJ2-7	CASSWDVAGSSYEQYF	TGTGCCAGCAGCTGGGACGTAGCGGGGTCCTCCTACGAGCAGTACTTC
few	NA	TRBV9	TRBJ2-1	CASSRGGSYNEQFF	TGTGCCAGCTCGAGGGGGGGCTCCTACAATGAGCAGTTCTTC
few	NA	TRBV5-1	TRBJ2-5	CASRGAVQDTQYF	TGCGCCAGCAGGGGAGCGGTCCAAGACACCCAGTACTTC
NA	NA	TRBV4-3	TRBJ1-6	CASSQDLASVGSPLHF	TGCGCCAGCAGCCAAGATCTCGCCTCGGTCGGTTCACCCCTCCACTTT
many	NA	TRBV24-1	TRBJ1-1	CATSDGLGEAFF	TGTGCCACCAGTGATGGTCTAGGTGAAGCTTTCTTT
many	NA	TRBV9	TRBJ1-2	CASSVEGAYYGYTF	TGTGCCAGCAGCGTAGAAGGGGCTTACTATGGCTACACCTTC
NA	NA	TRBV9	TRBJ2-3	CASSVDGTSTDTQYF	TGTGCCAGCAGCGTAGATGGAACTAGCACAGATACGCAGTATTTT
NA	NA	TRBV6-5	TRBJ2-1	CASSPLVALGGGADEQFF	TGTGCCAGCAGTCCCCTTGTAGCTTTGGGTGGGGGGGCCGATGAGCAGTTCTTC
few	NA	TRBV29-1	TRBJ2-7	CSAQGNYEQYF	TGCAGCGCCCAGGGTAACTACGAGCAGTACTTC